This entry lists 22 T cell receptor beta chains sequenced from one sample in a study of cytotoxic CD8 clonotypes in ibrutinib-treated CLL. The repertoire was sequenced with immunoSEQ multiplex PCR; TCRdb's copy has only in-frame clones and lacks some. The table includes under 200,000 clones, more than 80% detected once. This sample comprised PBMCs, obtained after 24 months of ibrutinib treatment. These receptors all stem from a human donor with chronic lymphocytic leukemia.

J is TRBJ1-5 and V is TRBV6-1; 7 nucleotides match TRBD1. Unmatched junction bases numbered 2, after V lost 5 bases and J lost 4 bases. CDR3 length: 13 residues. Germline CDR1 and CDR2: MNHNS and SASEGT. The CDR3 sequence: CASSRQGNQPQHF. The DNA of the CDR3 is TGTGCCAGCAGTAGACAGGGAAATCAGCCCCAGCATTTT.

The CDR3 region has the DNA TGTGCCAGCAGCAAACGCGTCAGAAACTATGGCTACACCTTC. Its translation is CASSKRVRNYGYTF. The chain carries TRBV21-1 and TRBJ1-2. TRBV21-1 is a pseudogene. The CDR3 length is 14 residues.

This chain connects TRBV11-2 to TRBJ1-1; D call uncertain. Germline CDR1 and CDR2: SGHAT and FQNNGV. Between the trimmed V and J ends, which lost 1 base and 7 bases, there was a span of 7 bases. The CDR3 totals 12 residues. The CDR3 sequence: CASSLGYSEAFF. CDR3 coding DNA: TGTGCCAGCAGCTTAGGGTATAGTGAAGCTTTCTTT.

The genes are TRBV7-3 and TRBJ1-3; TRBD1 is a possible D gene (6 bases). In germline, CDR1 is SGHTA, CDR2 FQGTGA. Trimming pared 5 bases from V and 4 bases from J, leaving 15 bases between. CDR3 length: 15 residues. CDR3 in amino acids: CASSPAQGEGNTIYF. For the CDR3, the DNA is TGTGCCAGCAGCCCTGCACAGGGAGAAGGAAACACCATATATTTT.

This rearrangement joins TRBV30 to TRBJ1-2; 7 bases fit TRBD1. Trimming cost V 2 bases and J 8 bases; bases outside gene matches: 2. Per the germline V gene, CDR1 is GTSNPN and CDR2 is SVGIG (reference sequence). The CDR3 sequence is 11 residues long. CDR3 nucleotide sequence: TGTGCCTGGAGTCGACAGGGAGGCTACACCTTC. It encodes CAWSRQGGYTF.

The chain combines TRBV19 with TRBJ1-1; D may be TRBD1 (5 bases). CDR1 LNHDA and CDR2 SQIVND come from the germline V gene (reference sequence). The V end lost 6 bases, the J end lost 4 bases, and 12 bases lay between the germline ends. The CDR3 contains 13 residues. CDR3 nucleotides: TGTGCCAGTAGAGGAGGGGTGGGCACTGAAGCTTTCTTT. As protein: CASRGGVGTEAFF.

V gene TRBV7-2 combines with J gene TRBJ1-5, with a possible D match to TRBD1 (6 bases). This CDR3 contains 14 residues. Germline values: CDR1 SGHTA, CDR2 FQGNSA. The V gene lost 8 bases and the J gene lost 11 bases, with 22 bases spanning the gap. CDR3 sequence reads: CASLRGRQAGAQHF. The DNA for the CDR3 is TGTGCCAGCCTCCGGGGGCGACAGGCAGGGGCCCAGCATTTT.

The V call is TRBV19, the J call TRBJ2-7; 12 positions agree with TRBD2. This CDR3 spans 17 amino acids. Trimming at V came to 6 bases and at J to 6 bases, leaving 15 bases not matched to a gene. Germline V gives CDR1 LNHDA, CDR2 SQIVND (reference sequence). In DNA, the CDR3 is TGTGCCAGTAGAACGAGGGACGGAGCTAGCGGGAGGGTCGAGCAGTACTTC. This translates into CASRTRDGASGRVEQYF.

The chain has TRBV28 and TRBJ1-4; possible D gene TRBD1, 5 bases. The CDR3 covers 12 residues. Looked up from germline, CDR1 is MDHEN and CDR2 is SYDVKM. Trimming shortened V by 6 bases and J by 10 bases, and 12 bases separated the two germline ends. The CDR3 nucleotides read TGTGCCAGCAGCGTAGGGGTGGGAAAACTGTTTTTT. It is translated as CASSVGVGKLFF.

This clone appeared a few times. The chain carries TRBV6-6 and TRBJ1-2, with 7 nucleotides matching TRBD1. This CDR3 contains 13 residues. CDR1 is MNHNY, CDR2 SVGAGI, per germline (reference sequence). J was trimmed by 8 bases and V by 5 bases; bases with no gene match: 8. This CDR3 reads CASSLQGQRGYTF. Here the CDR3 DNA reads TGTGCCAGCAGTCTACAGGGGCAGAGAGGCTACACCTTC.

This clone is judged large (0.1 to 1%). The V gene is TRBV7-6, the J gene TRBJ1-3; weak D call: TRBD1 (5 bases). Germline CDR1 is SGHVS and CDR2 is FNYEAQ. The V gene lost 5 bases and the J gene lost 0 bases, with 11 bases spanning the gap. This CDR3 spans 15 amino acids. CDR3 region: CASSRQLYSGNTIYF. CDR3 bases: TGTGCCAGCAGCCGACAGTTATACTCTGGAAACACCATATATTTT.

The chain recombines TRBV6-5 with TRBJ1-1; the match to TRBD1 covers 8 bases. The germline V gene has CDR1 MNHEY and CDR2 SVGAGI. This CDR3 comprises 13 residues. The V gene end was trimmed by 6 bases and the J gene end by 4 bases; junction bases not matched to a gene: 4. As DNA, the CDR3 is TGTGCCAGCAGCTGGACAGGGCGCACTGAAGCTTTCTTT. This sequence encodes CASSWTGRTEAFF.

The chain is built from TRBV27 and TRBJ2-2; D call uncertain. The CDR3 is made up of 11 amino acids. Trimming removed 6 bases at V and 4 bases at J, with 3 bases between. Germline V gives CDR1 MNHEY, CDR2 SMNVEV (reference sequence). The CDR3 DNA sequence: TGTGCCAGCAGAACCACCGGGGAGCTGTTTTTT. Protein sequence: CASRTTGELFF.

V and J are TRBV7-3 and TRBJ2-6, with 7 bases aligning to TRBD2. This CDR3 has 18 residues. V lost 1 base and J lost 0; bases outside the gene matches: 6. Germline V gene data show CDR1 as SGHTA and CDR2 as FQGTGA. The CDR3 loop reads CASSLRGGTGSGANVLTF. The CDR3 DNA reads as TGTGCCAGCAGCTTAAGGGGAGGGACCGGCTCTGGGGCCAACGTCCTGACTTTC.

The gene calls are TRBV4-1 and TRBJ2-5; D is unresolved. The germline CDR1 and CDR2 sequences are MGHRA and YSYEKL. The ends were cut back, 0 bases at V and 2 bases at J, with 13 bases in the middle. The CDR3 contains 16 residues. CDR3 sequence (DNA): TGCGCCAGCAGCCAAGACAAAGGGCTTCCACAAGAGACCCAGTACTTC. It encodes CASSQDKGLPQETQYF.

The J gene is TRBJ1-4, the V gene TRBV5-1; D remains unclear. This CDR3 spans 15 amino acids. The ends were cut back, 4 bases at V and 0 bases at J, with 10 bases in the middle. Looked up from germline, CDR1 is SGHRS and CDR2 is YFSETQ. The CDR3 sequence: CASSPTVATNEKLFF. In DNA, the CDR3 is TGCGCCAGCAGCCCAACCGTTGCAACTAATGAAAAACTGTTTTTT.

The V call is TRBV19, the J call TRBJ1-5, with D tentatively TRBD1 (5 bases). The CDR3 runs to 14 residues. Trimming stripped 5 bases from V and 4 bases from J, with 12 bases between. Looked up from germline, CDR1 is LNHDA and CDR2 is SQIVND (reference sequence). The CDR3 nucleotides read TGTGCCAGTAGTGTCCAGGGAGTTAATCAGCCCCAGCATTTT. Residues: CASSVQGVNQPQHF.

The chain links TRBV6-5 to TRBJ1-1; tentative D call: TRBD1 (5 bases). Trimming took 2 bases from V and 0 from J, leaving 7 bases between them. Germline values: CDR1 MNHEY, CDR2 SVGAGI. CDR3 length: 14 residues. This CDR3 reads CASSYQGMNTEAFF. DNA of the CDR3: TGTGCCAGCAGTTACCAGGGTATGAACACTGAAGCTTTCTTT.

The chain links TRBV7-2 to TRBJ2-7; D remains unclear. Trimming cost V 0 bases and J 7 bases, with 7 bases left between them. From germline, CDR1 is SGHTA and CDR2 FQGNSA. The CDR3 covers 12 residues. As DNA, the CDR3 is TGTGCCAGCAGCTTAGCTCTGGGGGAGCAGTACTTC. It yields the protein CASSLALGEQYF.

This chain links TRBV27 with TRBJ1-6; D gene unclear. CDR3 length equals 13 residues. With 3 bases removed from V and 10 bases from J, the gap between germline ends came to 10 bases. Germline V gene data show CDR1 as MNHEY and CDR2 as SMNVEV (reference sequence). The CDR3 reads CASSFGGGSPLHF. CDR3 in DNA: TGTGCCAGCAGTTTCGGCGGCGGATCACCCCTCCACTTT.

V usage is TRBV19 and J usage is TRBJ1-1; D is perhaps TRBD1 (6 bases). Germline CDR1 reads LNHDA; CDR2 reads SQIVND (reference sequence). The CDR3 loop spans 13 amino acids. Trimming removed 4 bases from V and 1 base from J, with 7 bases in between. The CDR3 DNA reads TGTGCCAGTAGTACGGGACAGAACACTGAAGCTTTCTTT. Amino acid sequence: CASSTGQNTEAFF.

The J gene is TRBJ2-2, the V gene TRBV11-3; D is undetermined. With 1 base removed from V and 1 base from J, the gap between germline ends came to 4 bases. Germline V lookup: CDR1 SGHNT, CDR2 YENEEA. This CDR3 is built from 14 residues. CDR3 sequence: CASSLGKNTGELFF. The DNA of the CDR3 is TGTGCCAGCAGCTTAGGGAAGAACACCGGGGAGCTGTTTTTT.